This T cell receptor beta chain was captured in a study of blood T cells in healthy people across ages. Overall study context: Capture via template switching afforded approximately one barcoded beta molecule per two T cells. Findings and limits, study-wide: Significant beta diversity loss was already apparent by age around 40, declining roughly linearly.

Of note for this clonotype: Its antigen remains unidentified.

The V and J ends lost 3 bases and 1 base respectively, with 7 bases between them. CDR1 and CDR2 (germline): LNHNV, YYDKDF (reference sequence). The CDR3 contains 15 residues. A second about 7 to 11 cycle PCR used barcoded and J-beta primers. Unique molecular identifiers of 12 random nucleotides labeled each cDNA. TCRdb re-called the 5' RACE reads through MiXCR, storing one row per CDR3 protein. There are fewer than 900,000 distinct CDR3 sequences in the sample; about 40% occur only once, and 20% to 25% lies in the top ten. This receptor was obtained from a woman aged 60-70 years in good health. Source material: blood. The chain has TRBV15 and TRBJ2-6; no reliable D call. Written as DNA, the CDR3 is TGTGCCACCAGCAGGGATAATTCTGGGGCCAACGTCCTGACTTTC. Translating gives CATSRDNSGANVLTF.